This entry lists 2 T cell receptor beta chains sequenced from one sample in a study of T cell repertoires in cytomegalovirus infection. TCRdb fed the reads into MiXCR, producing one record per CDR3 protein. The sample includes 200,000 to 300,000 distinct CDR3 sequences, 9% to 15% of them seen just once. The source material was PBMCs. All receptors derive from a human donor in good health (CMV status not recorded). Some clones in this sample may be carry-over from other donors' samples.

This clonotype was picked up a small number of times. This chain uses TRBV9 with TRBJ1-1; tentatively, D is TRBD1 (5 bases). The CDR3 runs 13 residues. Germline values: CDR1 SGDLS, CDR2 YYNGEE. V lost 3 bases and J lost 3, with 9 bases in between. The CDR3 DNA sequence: TGTGCCAGCAGCGGGGGCCTCTACACTGAAGCTTTCTTT. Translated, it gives CASSGGLYTEAFF.

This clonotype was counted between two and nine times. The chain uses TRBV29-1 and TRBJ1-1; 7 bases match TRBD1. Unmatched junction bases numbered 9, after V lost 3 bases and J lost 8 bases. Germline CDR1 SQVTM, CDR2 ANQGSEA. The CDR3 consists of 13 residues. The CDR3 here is CSVEGRTGDEAFF. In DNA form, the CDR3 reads TGCAGCGTTGAGGGGCGGACAGGAGACGAAGCTTTCTTT.